The T cell receptor (beta chain) under discussion was sequenced for a study of cytomegalovirus exposure and HLA in healthy donors. This CDR3 has 16 residues. Vbeta (60) and Jbeta (13) primers were used in the PCR. Libraries were prepared by immunoSEQ multiplex PCR; TCRdb keeps only in-frame clonotypes and omits some of them. Of 180,000 or so clones in the sample, roughly a tenth are singletons; the top ten hold about 1.2%. Material for sequencing was PBMCs. This clonotype was sampled from a woman younger than 45 in good health and CMV-seropositive. The V call is TRBV21-1, the J call TRBJ1-1. TRBV21-1 is a pseudogene. The CDR3 reads CASKRSPNERDTEAFF. DNA for the CDR3: TGTGCCAGCAAGCGGTCCCCTAACGAGAGGGACACTGAAGCTTTCTTT.